These 30 T cell receptor beta chains share one sample of origin, sequenced in a study of cytomegalovirus exposure and HLA in healthy donors. Researchers ran the PCR with 60 Vbeta and 13 Jbeta primers. The protocol was immunoSEQ multiplex PCR, while the TCRdb copy is restricted to in-frame clones and leaves out a portion. The sample includes nearly 200,000 clones, roughly four fifths seen only once; the top ten take approximately 6.5%. Sequencing was done on a sample of PBMCs. The receptors were gathered from a woman between 45 and 60 years old in good health and CMV-seropositive.

The chain uses TRBV6-5 and TRBJ2-7, with 7 nucleotides matching TRBD1. The germline V gene has CDR1 MNHEY and CDR2 SVGAGI. The CDR3 has 14 residues. Trimming took 2 bases from V and 3 from J; bases not matched to a gene: 4. The CDR3, as DNA: TGTGCCAGCAGTTACGACAGGGAAAACTACGAGCAGTACTTC. Its protein product is CASSYDRENYEQYF.

This clone was counted a few times. The chain links TRBV18 to TRBJ1-1; 7 bases map to TRBD1. The CDR3 loop spans 16 amino acids. Germline V CDR1 and CDR2: KGHSH, LQKENI. Trimming removed 3 bases from V and 4 bases from J; junction bases left unmatched: 11. CDR3 DNA: TGTGCCAGCTCACCGGCATCACAGGGACAGAGCACTGAAGCTTTCTTT. It specifies CASSPASQGQSTEAFF.

The chain combines TRBV7-6 with TRBJ2-7, with TRBD2 matching over 7 bases. The V and J ends lost 4 bases and 7 bases, in that order; junction bases with no gene match: 4. The V gene's germline CDR1 is SGHVS and CDR2 FNYEAQ. This CDR3 has 12 residues. In DNA form, the CDR3 reads TGTGCCAGCAGCTCCTCGCGGGGGGAGCAGTACTTC. This gives the protein CASSSSRGEQYF.

The CDR3 spells CASSLYRDEQFF. In DNA form, the CDR3 reads TGCGCCAGCAGCTTGTACAGGGATGAGCAGTTCTTC. This chain joins TRBV5-1 and TRBJ2-1, with D tentatively TRBD1 (6 bases). With 1 base removed from V and 8 bases from J, the gap between germline ends came to 7 bases. CDR3 length: 12 residues. Germline values: CDR1 SGHRS, CDR2 YFSETQ.

The chain recombines TRBV13 with TRBJ1-6, with 7 bases aligning to TRBD1. V lost 2 bases to trimming and J lost 8 bases; unmatched junction nucleotides: 6. Per germline, CDR1 PRHDT and CDR2 FYEKMQ (reference sequence). This CDR3 comprises 15 residues. The chain's CDR3 is CASSLTGVSDSPLHF. DNA of the CDR3: TGTGCCAGCAGCTTAACAGGGGTAAGTGATTCACCCCTCCACTTT. The full variable domain, in which reference TRBV13 and TRBJ1-6 provide the parts outside the CDR3, is AAGVIQSPRHLIKEKRETATLKCYPIPRHDTVYWYQQGPGQDPQFLISFYEKMQSDKGSIPDRFSAQQFSDYHSELNMSSLELGDSALYFCASSLTGVSDSPLHFGNGTRLTVT.

This clone has only one observation. The rearrangement links TRBV28 to TRBJ2-1; D may be TRBD2 (6 bases). Germline assignment: CDR1 MDHEN and CDR2 SYDVKM. The CDR3 runs 12 residues. V was shortened by 2 bases and J by 9 bases, with 8 bases between the two germline ends. The CDR3 DNA is TGTGCCAGCAGTTTACAGGGAGGTGAGCAGTTCTTC. Translation: CASSLQGGEQFF.

The chain combines TRBV13 with TRBJ1-2; 11 positions agree with TRBD1. From germline, CDR1 is PRHDT and CDR2 FYEKMQ (reference sequence). V shed 3 bases and J 4 bases; nucleotides not matched to a gene: 10. This CDR3 is 17 amino acids long. DNA of the CDR3: TGTGCCAGCAGCTTGGGCTCCGGGACAGGGGGTGGCTATGGCTACACCTTC. Protein product: CASSLGSGTGGGYGYTF.

The CDR3 nucleotides read TGTGCCAGCAGCTTAGAGCAAGGAGGGAAACGGACCGGGGAGCTGTTTTTT. It codes for CASSLEQGGKRTGELFF. The V gene is TRBV11-2, the J gene TRBJ2-2; D is possibly TRBD2 (6 bases). V lost 0 bases to trimming and J lost 5 bases, with 16 bases between them. Germline CDR1 and CDR2: SGHAT and FQNNGV. This CDR3 contains 17 residues.

This clone was observed a handful of times. V and J are TRBV27 and TRBJ2-3, with TRBD2 matching 7 bases. V shed 1 base, J shed 0 bases, and the junction held 1 base outside the gene matches. The V gene's germline CDR1 is MNHEY and CDR2 SMNVEV (reference sequence). This CDR3 is built from 15 residues. CDR3 sequence: CASSLLAGSTDTQYF. CDR3 sequence (DNA): TGTGCCAGCAGTTTATTAGCGGGTAGCACAGATACGCAGTATTTT.

This chain joins TRBV6-1 and TRBJ2-7; D is uncertain. V lost 9 bases, J lost 0 bases, and 12 bases lay in between. The CDR3 sequence is 13 residues long. Germline V gives CDR1 MNHNS, CDR2 SASEGT. CDR3 residues: CASLRPGSYEQYF. As DNA, the CDR3 is TGTGCCAGTTTGCGCCCCGGCTCCTACGAGCAGTACTTC.

V and J are TRBV6-1 and TRBJ2-3; no definite D call. V lost 10 bases to trimming and J lost 4 bases, with 12 bases between them. Germline V gene lookup returns CDR1 MNHNS and CDR2 SASEGT. The CDR3 runs to 12 residues. This CDR3 is CAIGYWADTQYF. For the CDR3, the DNA is TGTGCCATCGGGTATTGGGCAGATACGCAGTATTTT.

CDR3 in DNA: TGCGCCAGCAGAAGGACAGGGCCCTACGAGCAGTACTTC. Protein sequence: CASRRTGPYEQYF. This chain connects TRBV5-1 to TRBJ2-7; 8 bases line up with TRBD1. Germline V gives CDR1 SGHRS, CDR2 YFSETQ. The V and J ends lost 5 bases and 2 bases, in that order; junction bases with no gene match: 3. CDR3 size: 13 residues.

J is TRBJ1-2 and V is TRBV7-2; 7 nucleotides align to TRBD1. Looked up from germline, CDR1 is SGHTA and CDR2 is FQGNSA. CDR3 size: 14 residues. V shed 3 bases, J shed 3 bases, and the junction held 4 bases outside the gene matches. The CDR3 region is CASSFRQGDYGYTF. The DNA for the CDR3 is TGTGCCAGCAGCTTTCGACAGGGTGACTATGGCTACACCTTC.

This clone was picked up a small number of times. This rearrangement joins TRBV7-2 to TRBJ2-1, with 9 bases fitting TRBD2. The germline V gene encodes CDR1 SGHTA and CDR2 FQGNSA. V shed 1 base and J 10 bases; nucleotides not matched to a gene: 8. The CDR3 has 15 residues. The DNA for the CDR3 is TGTGCCAGCAGCTTAGACGCGGGAGGGCCTCGCGAGCAGTTCTTC. Its protein is CASSLDAGGPREQFF.

In this sample, this clone turned up once. This chain connects TRBV2 to TRBJ2-5; no firm D call. The CDR3 consists of 12 residues. V was clipped by 3 bases and J by 12 bases, with 14 bases between them. From germline, CDR1 is SNHLY and CDR2 FYNNEI. CDR3 DNA sequence: TGTGCCAGCAGTGATCCAGGCCTACCCAAGTACTTC. Amino acids: CASSDPGLPKYF.

The V gene is TRBV11-2, the J gene TRBJ2-2, with D hard to call. The CDR3 totals 15 residues. CDR1 is SGHAT, CDR2 FQNNGV, per germline. Trimming pared 2 bases from V and 0 bases from J, leaving 7 bases between. DNA of the CDR3: TGTGCCAGCAGCTTATTAATTTCGAACACCGGGGAGCTGTTTTTT. Translating gives CASSLLISNTGELFF.

The chain links TRBV7-9 to TRBJ2-7; 11 nucleotides agree with TRBD1. This CDR3 has 18 amino acids. Germline values: CDR1 SEHNR, CDR2 FQNEAQ (reference sequence). V shed 5 bases and J 7 bases; nucleotides not matched to a gene: 19. CDR3: CASSPLRPGTGGSREQYF. CDR3 nucleotide sequence: TGTGCCAGCAGCCCTCTTCGTCCCGGGACAGGGGGATCCCGGGAGCAGTACTTC.

The genes are TRBV29-1 and TRBJ1-1; tentatively, D is TRBD1 (6 bases). Trimming took off 7 bases at V and 5 bases at J, with 14 bases between the two ends. The germline V gene has CDR1 SQVTM and CDR2 ANQGSEA. The CDR3 loop spans 12 amino acids. CDR3: CSGIQGWTEAFF. The CDR3 region has the DNA TGCAGCGGGATACAGGGTTGGACTGAAGCTTTCTTT.

The genes are TRBV28 and TRBJ2-5; D not resolved. Matching the DNA end better, TRBJ2-7 makes the J call doubtful. The CDR3 length is 12 residues. Germline V gene data show CDR1 as MDHEN and CDR2 as SYDVKM. The CDR3 loop is CASAVLSHEQYF. The CDR3 nucleotides read TGTGCCAGCGCCGTTCTGTCCCACGAGCAGTACTTC.

J is TRBJ2-5 and V is TRBV6-4; the D gene is possibly TRBD2 (6 bases). The closer fit of TRBJ2-7 to the DNA end suggests the J call may be wrong. The germline V gene encodes CDR1 MRHNA and CDR2 SNTAGT. This CDR3 is 15 amino acids long. Written as DNA, the CDR3 is TGTGCCAGCAGGTGTGGGGAGGTTCTATCCTACGAGCAGTACTTC. It encodes CASRCGEVLSYEQYF.

The V and J genes are TRBV7-9 and TRBJ1-4; a weak D match, TRBD1 (5 bases). V was trimmed by 1 base and J by 9 bases, leaving 9 bases between them. CDR1 is SEHNR, CDR2 FQNEAQ, per germline (reference sequence). The CDR3 totals 13 residues. The CDR3 DNA is TGTGCCAGCAGCTTAGACAGGACTAAAAAACTGTTTTTT. Residues: CASSLDRTKKLFF.

The chain recombines TRBV7-9 with TRBJ2-3; TRBD1 matches at 10 bases. CDR1 is SEHNR, CDR2 FQNEAQ, per germline (reference sequence). Germline trimming cut 3 bases from V and 5 bases from J; bases unmatched to any gene: 5. The CDR3 consists of 15 residues. The CDR3 bases are TGTGCCAGCAGCTTCTGGACAGGGGGAGAAGATACGCAGTATTTT. Translating it yields CASSFWTGGEDTQYF.

V and J are TRBV11-2 and TRBJ2-3, with D tentatively TRBD2 (6 bases). This CDR3 is 10 amino acids long. Trimming took 8 bases from V and 8 from J, leaving 8 bases between them. The germline V gene encodes CDR1 SGHAT and CDR2 FQNNGV. In DNA, the CDR3 is TGTGCCAGCCGAGCGGGTACGCAGTATTTT. It yields the protein CASRAGTQYF.

The chain is built from TRBV5-1 and TRBJ1-3; D uncertain. The CDR3 runs to 16 residues. V shed 4 bases and J shed 0 bases, with 14 bases lying between them. From germline, CDR1 is SGHRS and CDR2 YFSETQ. CDR3 sequence reads: CASSDPGLNSGNTIYF. The CDR3 DNA reads as TGCGCCAGCAGCGACCCAGGACTGAACTCTGGAAACACCATATATTTT.

The J gene is TRBJ1-6, the V gene TRBV5-6; D ambiguous. The CDR3 is 13 amino acids. CDR1 and CDR2 (germline): SGHDT, YYEEEE. Trimming pared 2 bases from V and 14 bases from J, leaving 14 bases between. In DNA, the CDR3 is TGTGCCAGCAGCTTATACGGGGATTGGTCCCTCCACTTT. It yields the protein CASSLYGDWSLHF.

This clone was observed a few times. The chain couples TRBV9 to TRBJ2-5; TRBD2 matches at 9 bases. CDR1 and CDR2 from the germline V gene are SGDLS and YYNGEE. This CDR3 is 17 amino acids long. The V and J ends lost 4 bases and 1 base, in that order; junction bases with no gene match: 11. CDR3 amino acids: CASSPMGGLAVQETQYF. CDR3 DNA sequence: TGTGCCAGCAGCCCCATGGGGGGACTAGCCGTCCAAGAGACCCAGTACTTC.

This sequence joins TRBV15 and TRBJ2-3; D is undetermined. Germline V gene lookup returns CDR1 LNHNV and CDR2 YYDKDF (reference sequence). V dropped 5 bases and J dropped 4 bases, with 10 bases sitting between them. CDR3 length: 13 residues. In DNA, the CDR3 is TGTGCCACCAGCCACTCACTGGCAGATACGCAGTATTTT. Its protein product is CATSHSLADTQYF. Full variable domain (outside the CDR3, taken from reference TRBV15 and TRBJ2-3): DAMVIQNPRYQVTQFGKPVTLSCSQTLNHNVMYWYQQKSSQAPKLLFHYYDKDFNNEADTPDNFQSRRPNTSFCFLDIRSPGLGDTAMYLCATSHSLADTQYFGPGTRLTVL.

This clone was observed a few times. The chain couples TRBV15 to TRBJ2-3, with 7 bases fitting TRBD2. With 3 bases clipped from V and 0 bases from J, the junction kept 6 bases outside the gene matches. Germline V CDR1 and CDR2: LNHNV, YYDKDF (reference sequence). The CDR3 loop spans 16 amino acids. The CDR3 coding sequence is TGTGCCACCAGCAGGGGGGAGCGGGGTAGCACAGATACGCAGTATTTT. It translates to CATSRGERGSTDTQYF.

Comment on this clone: This same CDR3 is encoded by further DNA sequences in the sample. The chain combines TRBV6-5 with TRBJ2-7, with TRBD1 matching over 8 bases. From germline, CDR1 is MNHEY and CDR2 SVGAGI. J lost 3 bases, V lost 6 bases, and 4 bases had no gene match. The CDR3 consists of 13 residues. The CDR3 region has the DNA TGTGCCAGCAGCCGAGACAGGGGCTACGAGCAGTACTTC. This codes for CASSRDRGYEQYF.

With respect to this clone: At one of its ends the junction is not consistent with the germline gene, which may arise from a read error. Other DNA sequences in this sample translate to the same CDR3. The chain links TRBV13 to TRBJ2-3; 10 bases map to TRBD2. This CDR3 contains 20 residues. CDR1 and CDR2 (germline): PRHDT, FYEKMQ (reference sequence). The CDR3 DNA reads as TGTGCCAGCAGCTCCTTAAGCAGACTAGCGGGTCGGAGAAGCACAGATACGCAGTATTTC. Translating it yields CASSSLSRLAGRRSTDTQYF. The full variable domain, in which reference TRBV13 and TRBJ2-3 provide the parts outside the CDR3, is AAGVIQSPRHLIKEKRETATLKCYPIPRHDTVYWYQQGPGQDPQFLISFYEKMQSDKGSIPDRFSAQQFSDYHSELNMSSLELGDSALYFCASSSLSRLAGRRSTDTQYFGPGTRLTVL.